This paragraph reports one T cell receptor (beta chain). The data stem from a study of cytomegalovirus exposure and HLA in healthy donors. Trimming pared 5 bases from V and 5 bases from J, leaving 18 bases between. Looked up from germline, CDR1 is SEHNR and CDR2 is FQNEAQ (reference sequence). The CDR3 contains 15 residues. The PCR had 60 Vbeta and 13 Jbeta primers. Clones were read by immunoSEQ multiplex PCR, and TCRdb kept only the in-frame ones, dropping some. The table has under 150,000 clones, around 72% seen once. The sample comprised PBMCs. V and J are TRBV7-9 and TRBJ1-1, with a possible D match to TRBD1 (5 bases). The source is a woman aged 18 to 35 in good health and CMV-seronegative. The CDR3 reads CASSPSGGGWTEAFF. The CDR3 nucleotides read TGTGCCAGCAGCCCCTCTGGGGGGGGATGGACTGAAGCTTTCTTT.